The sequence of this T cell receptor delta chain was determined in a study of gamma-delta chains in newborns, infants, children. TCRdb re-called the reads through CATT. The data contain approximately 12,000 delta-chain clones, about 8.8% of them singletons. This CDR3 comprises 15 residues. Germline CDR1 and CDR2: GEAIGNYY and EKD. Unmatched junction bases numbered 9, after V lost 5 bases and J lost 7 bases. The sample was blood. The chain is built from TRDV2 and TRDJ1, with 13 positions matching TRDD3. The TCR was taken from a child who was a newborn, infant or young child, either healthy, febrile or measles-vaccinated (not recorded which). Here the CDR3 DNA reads TGTGCCTGTGCGGGACTGGGGGATACGGAGACTAAACTCATCTTT. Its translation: CACAGLGDTETKLIF.